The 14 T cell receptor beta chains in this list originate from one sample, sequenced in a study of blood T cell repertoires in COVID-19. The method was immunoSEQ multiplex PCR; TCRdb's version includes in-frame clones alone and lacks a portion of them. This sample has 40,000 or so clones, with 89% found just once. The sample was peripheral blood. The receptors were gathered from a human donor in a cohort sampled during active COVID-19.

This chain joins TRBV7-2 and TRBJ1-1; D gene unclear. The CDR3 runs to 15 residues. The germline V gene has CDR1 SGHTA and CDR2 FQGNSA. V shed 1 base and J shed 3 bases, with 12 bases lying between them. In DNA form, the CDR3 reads TGTGCCAGCAGCTTAGATACAGAAAGTTACACTGAAGCTTTCTTT. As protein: CASSLDTESYTEAFF.

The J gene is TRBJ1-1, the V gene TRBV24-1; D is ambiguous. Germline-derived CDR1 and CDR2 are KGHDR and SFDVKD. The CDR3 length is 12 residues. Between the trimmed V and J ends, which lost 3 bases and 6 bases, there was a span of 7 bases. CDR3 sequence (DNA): TGTGCCACCAGTGATGACTATGCTGAAGCTTTCTTT. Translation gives CATSDDYAEAFF.

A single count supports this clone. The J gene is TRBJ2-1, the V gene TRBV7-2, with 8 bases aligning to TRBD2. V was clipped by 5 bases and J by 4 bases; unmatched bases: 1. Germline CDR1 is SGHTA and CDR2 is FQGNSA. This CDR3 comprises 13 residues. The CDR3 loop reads CASSGTRYNEQFF. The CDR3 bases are TGTGCCAGCAGCGGGACTAGATACAATGAGCAGTTCTTC.

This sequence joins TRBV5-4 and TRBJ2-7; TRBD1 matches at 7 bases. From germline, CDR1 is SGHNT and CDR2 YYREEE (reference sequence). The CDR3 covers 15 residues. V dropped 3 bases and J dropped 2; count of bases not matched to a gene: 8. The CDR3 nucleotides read TGTGCCAGCAGCTCCCTCGGGACAGAAGCCTACGAGCAGTACTTC. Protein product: CASSSLGTEAYEQYF. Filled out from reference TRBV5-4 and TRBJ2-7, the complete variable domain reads ETGVTQSPTHLIKTRGQQVTLRCSSQSGHNTVSWYQQALGQGPQFIFQYYREEENGRGNFPPRFSGLQFPNYSSELNVNALELDDSALYLCASSSLGTEAYEQYFGPGTRLTVT.

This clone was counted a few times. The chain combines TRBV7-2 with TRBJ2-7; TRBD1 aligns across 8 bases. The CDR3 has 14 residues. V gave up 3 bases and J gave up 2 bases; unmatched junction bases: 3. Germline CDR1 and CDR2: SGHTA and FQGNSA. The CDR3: CASSFGQGTYEQYF. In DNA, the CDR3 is TGTGCCAGCAGCTTCGGACAGGGAACCTACGAGCAGTACTTC.

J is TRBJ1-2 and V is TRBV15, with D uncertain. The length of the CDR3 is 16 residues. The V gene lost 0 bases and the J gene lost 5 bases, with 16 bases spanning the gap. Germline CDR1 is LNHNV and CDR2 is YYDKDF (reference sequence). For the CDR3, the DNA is TGTGCCACCAGCAGAGATCAGAGAGGCCCAGTGTATGGCTACACCTTC. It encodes CATSRDQRGPVYGYTF.

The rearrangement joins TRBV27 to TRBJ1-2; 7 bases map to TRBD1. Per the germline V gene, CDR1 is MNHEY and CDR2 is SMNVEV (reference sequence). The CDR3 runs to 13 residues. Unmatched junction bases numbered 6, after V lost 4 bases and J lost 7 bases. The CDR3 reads CASSSTGLGGYTF. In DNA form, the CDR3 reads TGTGCCAGCAGTTCGACAGGGTTAGGTGGCTACACCTTC.

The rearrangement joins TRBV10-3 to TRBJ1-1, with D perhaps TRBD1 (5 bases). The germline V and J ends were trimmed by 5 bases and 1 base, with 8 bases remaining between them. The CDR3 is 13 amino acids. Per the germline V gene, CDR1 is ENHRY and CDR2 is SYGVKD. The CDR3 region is CAISRGGNTEAFF. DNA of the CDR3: TGTGCCATCAGTCGGGGGGGGAACACTGAAGCTTTCTTT.

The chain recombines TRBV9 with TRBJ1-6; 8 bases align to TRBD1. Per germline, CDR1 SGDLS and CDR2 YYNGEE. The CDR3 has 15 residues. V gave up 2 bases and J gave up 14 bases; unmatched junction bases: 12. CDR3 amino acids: CASSVTGLTTGALHF. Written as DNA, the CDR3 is TGTGCCAGCAGCGTCACGGGTCTGACGACAGGGGCCCTCCACTTT. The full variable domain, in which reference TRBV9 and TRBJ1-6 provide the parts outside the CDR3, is DSGVTQTPKHLITATGQRVTLRCSPRSGDLSVYWYQQSLDQGLQFLIQYYNGEERAKGNILERFSAQQFPDLHSELNLSSLELGDSALYFCASSVTGLTTGALHFGNGTRLTVT.

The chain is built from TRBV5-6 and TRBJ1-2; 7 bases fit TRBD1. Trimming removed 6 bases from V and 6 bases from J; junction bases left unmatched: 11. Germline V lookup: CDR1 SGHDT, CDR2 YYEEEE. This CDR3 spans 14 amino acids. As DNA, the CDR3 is TGTGCCAGCACCCTTCTGACAGGGTCTGATGGCTACACCTTC. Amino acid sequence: CASTLLTGSDGYTF. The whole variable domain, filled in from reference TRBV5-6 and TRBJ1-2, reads DAGVTQSPTHLIKTRGQQVTLRCSPKSGHDTVSWYQQALGQGPQFIFQYYEEEERQRGNFPDRFSGHQFPNYSSELNVNALLLGDSALYLCASTLLTGSDGYTFGSGTRLTVV.

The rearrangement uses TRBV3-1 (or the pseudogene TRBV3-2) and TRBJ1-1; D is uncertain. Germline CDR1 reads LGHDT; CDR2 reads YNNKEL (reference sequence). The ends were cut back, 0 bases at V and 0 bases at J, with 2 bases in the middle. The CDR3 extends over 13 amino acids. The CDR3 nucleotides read TGTGCCAGCAGCCAAGACTTGAACACTGAAGCTTTCTTT. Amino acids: CASSQDLNTEAFF.

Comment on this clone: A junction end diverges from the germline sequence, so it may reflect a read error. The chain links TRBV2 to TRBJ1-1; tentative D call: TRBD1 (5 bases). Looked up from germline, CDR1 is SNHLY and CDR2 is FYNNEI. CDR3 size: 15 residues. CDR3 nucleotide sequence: TGTGCCAGCAGTGACGCGGTAGGGGTGAACAGTGAAGCTTTCTTT. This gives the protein CASSDAVGVNSEAFF.

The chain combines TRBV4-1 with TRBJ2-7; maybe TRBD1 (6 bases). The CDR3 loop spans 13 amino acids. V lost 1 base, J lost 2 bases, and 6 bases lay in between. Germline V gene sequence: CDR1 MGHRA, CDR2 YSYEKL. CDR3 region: CASSQGQAYEQYF. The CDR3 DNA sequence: TGCGCCAGCAGCCAAGGACAGGCCTACGAGCAGTACTTC.

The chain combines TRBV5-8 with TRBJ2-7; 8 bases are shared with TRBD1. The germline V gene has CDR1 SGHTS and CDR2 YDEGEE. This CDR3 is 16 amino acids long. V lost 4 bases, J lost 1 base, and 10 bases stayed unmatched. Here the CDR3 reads CASSAEGQDWSYEQYF. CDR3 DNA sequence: TGTGCCAGCAGCGCGGAGGGACAGGATTGGTCCTACGAGCAGTACTTC.